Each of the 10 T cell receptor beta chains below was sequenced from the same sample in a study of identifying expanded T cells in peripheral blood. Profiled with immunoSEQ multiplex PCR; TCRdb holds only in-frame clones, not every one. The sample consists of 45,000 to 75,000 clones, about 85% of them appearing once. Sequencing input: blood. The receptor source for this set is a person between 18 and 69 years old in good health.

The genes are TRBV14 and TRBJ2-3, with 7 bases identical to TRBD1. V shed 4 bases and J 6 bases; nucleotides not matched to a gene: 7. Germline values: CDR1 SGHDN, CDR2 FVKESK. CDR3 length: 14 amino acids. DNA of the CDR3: TGTGCCAGCAGCCGGTGGGGGACAGTCGATACGCAGTATTTT. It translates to CASSRWGTVDTQYF. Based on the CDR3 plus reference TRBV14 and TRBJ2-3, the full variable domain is EAGVTQFPSHSVIEKGQTVTLRCDPISGHDNLYWYRRVMGKEIKFLLHFVKESKQDESGMPNNRFLAERTGGTYSTLKVQPAELEDSGVYFCASSRWGTVDTQYFGPGTRLTVL.

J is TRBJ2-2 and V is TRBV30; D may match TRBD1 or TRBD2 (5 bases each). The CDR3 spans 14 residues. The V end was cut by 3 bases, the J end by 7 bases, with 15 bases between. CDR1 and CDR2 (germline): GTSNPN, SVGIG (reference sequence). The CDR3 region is CAWRGDLGLGELFF. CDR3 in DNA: TGTGCCTGGAGGGGGGACCTAGGGCTCGGGGAGCTGTTTTTT.

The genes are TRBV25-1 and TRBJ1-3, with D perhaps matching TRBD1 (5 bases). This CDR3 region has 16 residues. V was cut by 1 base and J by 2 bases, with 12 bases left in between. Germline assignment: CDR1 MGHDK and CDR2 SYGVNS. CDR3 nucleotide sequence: TGTGCCAGCAGTGAATGGTCGGGGGTAACTGGAAACACCATATATTTT. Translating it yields CASSEWSGVTGNTIYF.

CDR3 region: CSVPGLGNEQFF. CDR3 sequence (DNA): TGCAGCGTTCCGGGACTTGGGAATGAGCAGTTCTTC. V gene TRBV29-1 combines with J gene TRBJ2-1; possibly TRBD2 for D (6 bases). Germline values: CDR1 SQVTM, CDR2 ANQGSEA. The CDR3 length is 12 residues. With 5 bases removed from V and 7 bases from J, the gap between germline ends came to 12 bases.

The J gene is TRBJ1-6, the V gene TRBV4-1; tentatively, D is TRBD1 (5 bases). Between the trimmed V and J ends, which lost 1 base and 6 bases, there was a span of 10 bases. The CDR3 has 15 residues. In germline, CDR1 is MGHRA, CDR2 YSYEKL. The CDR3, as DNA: TGCGCCAGCAGCCAAGTAGCAGGGCCTAATTCACCCCTCCACTTT. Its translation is CASSQVAGPNSPLHF.

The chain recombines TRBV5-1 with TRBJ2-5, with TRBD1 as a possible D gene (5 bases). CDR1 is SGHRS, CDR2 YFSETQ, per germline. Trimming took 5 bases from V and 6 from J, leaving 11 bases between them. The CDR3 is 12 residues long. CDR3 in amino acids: CASSEWTKTQYF. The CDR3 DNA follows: TGCGCCAGCAGTGAGTGGACAAAGACCCAGTACTTC.

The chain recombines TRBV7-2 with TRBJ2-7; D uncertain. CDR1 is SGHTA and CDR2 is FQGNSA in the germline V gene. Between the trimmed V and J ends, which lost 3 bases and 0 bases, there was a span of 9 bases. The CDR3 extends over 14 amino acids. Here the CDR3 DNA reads TGTGCCAGCAGCTTTGGCAGGAGCTCCTACGAGCAGTACGTC. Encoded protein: CASSFGRSSYEQYV.

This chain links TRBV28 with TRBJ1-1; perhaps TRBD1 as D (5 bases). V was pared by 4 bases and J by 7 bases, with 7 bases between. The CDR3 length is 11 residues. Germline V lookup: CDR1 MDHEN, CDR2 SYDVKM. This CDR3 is CASSSQVEAFF. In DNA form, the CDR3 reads TGTGCCAGCAGTTCACAGGTTGAAGCTTTCTTT.

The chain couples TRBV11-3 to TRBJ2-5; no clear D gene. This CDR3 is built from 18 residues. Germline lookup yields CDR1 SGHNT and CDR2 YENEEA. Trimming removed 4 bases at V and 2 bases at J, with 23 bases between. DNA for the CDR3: TGTGCCAGCAGCTCTGCTGGGTCCCCCATCCCGTCACAAGAGACCCAGTACTTC. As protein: CASSSAGSPIPSQETQYF.

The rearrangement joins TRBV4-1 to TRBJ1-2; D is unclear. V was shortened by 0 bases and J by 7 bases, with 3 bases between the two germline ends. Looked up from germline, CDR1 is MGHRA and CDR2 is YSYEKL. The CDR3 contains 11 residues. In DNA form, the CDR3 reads TGCGCCAGCAGCCAAGACGGTGGCTACACCTTC. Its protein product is CASSQDGGYTF.